This record concerns one T cell receptor (beta chain) sequence. What it binds is unknown. PCR primers comprised 60 Vbeta and 13 Jbeta primers. This table comes from immunoSEQ multiplex PCR, and its TCRdb copy is limited to in-frame clones, with some not included. The sample gives under 200,000 clones, roughly 85% of which show up once; 2.3% is in the top ten. The V end lost 0 bases, the J end lost 8 bases, and 8 bases lay between the germline ends. This CDR3 region has 13 residues. The germline V gene encodes CDR1 PRHDT and CDR2 FYEKMQ (reference sequence). The entry originates in a study of cytomegalovirus exposure and HLA in healthy donors. Study conclusions and caveats: Certain indistinguishable V segments, among them TRBV6-2 and TRBV6-3, were excluded.

Although they were nominally healthy when sampled, donors likely had unrecorded immune exposures. This clonotype was obtained from a woman in her 50s in good health and CMV-seronegative. The sequencing sample was made of PBMCs. The chain uses TRBV13 and TRBJ2-4, with D maybe TRBD1 (6 bases). CDR3 in DNA: TGTGCCAGCAGCTTAGGACAGGGCTACATTCAGTACTTC. This codes for CASSLGQGYIQYF.